This T cell receptor (beta chain) was sequenced in a study of T cells in Graves' hyperthyroidism and ophthalmopathy. It was RNA transcripts that yielded the amplified TCR beta CDR3 regions. The HTBI primer set served for first-round RT-PCR of the TCR CDR3. TCRdb used MiXCR to reprocess the multiplex PCR reads, holding one entry per CDR3 protein. The data contain about 600,000 distinct CDR3 sequences, 12% to 15% of them seen just once; the ten biggest clones take up roughly 6.9%. V lost 6 bases and J lost 4; bases outside the gene matches: 9. The germline V gene has CDR1 DFQATT and CDR2 SNEGSKA (reference sequence). This CDR3 has 14 amino acids.

The chain carries TRBV20-1 and TRBJ1-3; 7 bases fit TRBD1. The receptor was isolated from a young woman with Graves' ophthalmopathy. Material for sequencing was blood. The CDR3 loop is CSATQGGRGNTIYF. CDR3 in DNA: TGCAGTGCGACCCAGGGGGGAAGGGGAAACACCATATATTTT.